Listed below are T cell receptor beta chains from one sample, sequenced in a study of control samples from healthy donors and cancer patients. Assay used: immunoSEQ multiplex PCR; TCRdb lists only in-frame clones, some missing. This table has more than 95,000 clones, nearly 95% appearing once. Sample: blood. Source of these receptors: a young man in good health. Both conserved end residues are part of each CDR3.

v_call	cdr3_length	j_call	cdr3_aa
TRBV29-1	16	TRBJ2-6	CSVADQGARGANVLTF
TRBV14	13	TRBJ1-4	CASSHQNDKKLFF
TRBV5-5	13	TRBJ2-3	CASSLGSTDTQYF
TRBV5-6	17	TRBJ1-6	CASRTGLDYSYNSPLHF
TRBV5-4	13	TRBJ1-1	CASSLRGETEAFF
TRBV5-6	15	TRBJ1-2	CASSLNSYVNYGYTF
TRBV3-1/TRBV3-2	17	TRBJ1-6	CASSQDFEAGNSSPLHF
TRBV5-1	14	TRBJ2-2	CASSLAGTIGELFF
TRBV1	12	TRBJ1-6	CTSSKGNSPLHF
TRBV25-1	16	TRBJ1-2	CASSEKSRELDYGYTF
TRBV27	15	TRBJ2-7	CASSLGGGHPYEQYF
TRBV11-3	16	TRBJ2-6	CASSLGSGAGANVLTF
TRBV3-1/TRBV3-2	14	TRBJ1-5	CASSSGQINQPQHF
TRBV9	16	TRBJ2-3	CASSVVGQGATDTQYF
TRBV5-1	15	TRBJ1-4	CASSLGGSNNEKLFF
TRBV7-6	17	TRBJ1-4	CASSLFSGTGGYEKLFF
TRBV7-8	16	TRBJ1-3	CASSPREGITGNTIYF
TRBV19	16	TRBJ2-2	CASSTKTPFGAGELFF
TRBV5-1	14	TRBJ2-1	CASSSRATYNEQFF
TRBV7-6	15	TRBJ1-1	CASSYPGPVNTEAFF
TRBV10-2	15	TRBJ1-3	CASSDEGLAGNTIYF
TRBV6-5	13	TRBJ1-1	CASSRTENTEAFF
TRBV29-1	14	TRBJ1-2	CSVQLAGWDYGYTF
TRBV5-6	15	TRBJ1-2	CASSWDSFKGVGYTF
TRBV2	20	TRBJ2-1	CASSESGSGGAEGPYNEQFF
TRBV5-4	14	TRBJ2-5	CASSPQTGQETQYF
TRBV11-2	15	TRBJ1-3	CASSLDRWTADTIYF
TRBV2	15	TRBJ1-3	CASSKLTETGNTIYF
TRBV29-1	13	TRBJ1-6	CSVGPSGNSPLHF
TRBV6-5	15	TRBJ1-1	CASSYLGGMNTEAFF
TRBV3-1/TRBV3-2	18	TRBJ2-5	CASSQGLSLDISRETQYF
TRBV7-2	16	TRBJ1-2	CASSLDLGRVSYGYTF
TRBV27	13	TRBJ1-2	CASRGAGHYGYTF
TRBV5-1	15	TRBJ1-6	CASSLKQGYNSPLHF
TRBV5-1	15	TRBJ1-2	CASRRGQGLKDGYTF
TRBV5-1	15	TRBJ1-2	CASSLGGQANYGYTF
TRBV18	13	TRBJ1-2	CASSPTGGHGYTF
TRBV9	15	TRBJ2-6	CASSAGISGANVLTF
TRBV7-6	15	TRBJ1-6	CASGGGGGIDSPLHF
TRBV11-3	15	TRBJ1-6	CASSLTGTPNSPLHF
TRBV12-3/TRBV12-4	13	TRBJ1-1	CASRETPNTEAFF
TRBV7-6	15	TRBJ2-7	CASSLAPGVNYEQYF
TRBV19	12	TRBJ1-2	CASSSRGGGYTF
TRBV27	15	TRBJ1-2	CASSLSHGLNYGYTF
TRBV3-1/TRBV3-2	16	TRBJ2-4	CASSQGLAGAKNIQYF
TRBV28	16	TRBJ2-7	CASSPLGHLGSYEQYF
TRBV19	14	TRBJ1-5	CASSIWAKGQPQHF
TRBV29-1	15	TRBJ1-1	CSAIPGQGAVTEAFF
TRBV21-1	16	TRBJ2-3	CASRTCRSPPTDTQYF
TRBV5-6	15	TRBJ1-2	CASSWGPGHEDGYTF
TRBV5-8	17	TRBJ1-3	CASSTGQGGFSGNTIYF
TRBV7-8	17	TRBJ1-1	CASSPQRGSQKSTEAFF
TRBV3-1/TRBV3-2	16	TRBJ1-2	CASSLGQGAGNYGYTF
TRBV28	13	TRBJ2-5	CASSLPGMETQYF
TRBV6-6	16	TRBJ2-3	CASSPLAGRGTDTQYF